What follows describes a single TCR beta chain. What it binds is not known. This sample is part of a study of cytomegalovirus exposure and HLA in healthy donors. Study details: Early on, a data release was issued that held roughly 84 million unique TCRs from HLA-typed donors. Study-wide findings and caveats: Later work found most CMV-associated TCR beta chains apparently HLA-restricted. Later analysis suggested links between common viral pathogens and several top significant clusters.

Germline V gene data show CDR1 as SNHLY and CDR2 as FYNNEI. V dropped 5 bases and J dropped 5 bases, with 15 bases sitting between them. The CDR3 is made up of 15 amino acids. The PCR used 60 Vbeta and 13 Jbeta primers. Data came from immunoSEQ multiplex PCR; TCRdb stores just in-frame clones and leaves some out. The data contain roughly 80,000 clones, about 78% of them singletons. The chain combines TRBV2 with TRBJ1-4, with a weak D call TRBD1 (6 bases). Sequenced: PBMCs. The receptor comes from a male donor in good health and CMV-seronegative. The CDR3 region has the DNA TGTGCCAGCAGTTTCCTGACAGGCTACAATGAAAAACTGTTTTTT. Its protein product is CASSFLTGYNEKLFF. Drawing the rest from reference TRBV2 and TRBJ1-4, the complete variable domain is EPEVTQTPSHQVTQMGQEVILRCVPISNHLYFYWYRQILGQKVEFLVSFYNNEISEKSEIFDDQFSVERPDGSNFTLKIRSTKLEDSAMYFCASSFLTGYNEKLFFGSGTQLSVL.